This T cell receptor (beta chain) was retrieved from a study of technical replicates of blood from a few donors. The repertoire was sequenced with immunoSEQ multiplex PCR; TCRdb's copy has only in-frame clones and lacks some. The data show roughly 72,000 clones, with 85% to 95% seen just once and approximately 0.4% held by the top ten. The V gene lost 3 bases and the J gene lost 3 bases, with 13 bases spanning the gap. The CDR3 length is 14 residues. Germline V gene lookup returns CDR1 SGDLS and CDR2 YYNGEE. This TCR came from a human donor in good health. V gene TRBV9 combines with J gene TRBJ2-7, with D tentatively TRBD1 (6 bases). The sequenced material came from T cells isolated from PBMCs. The CDR3 loop reads CASSAGTSLYEQYF. In DNA form, the CDR3 reads TGTGCCAGCAGCGCCGGGACATCTCTCTACGAGCAGTACTTC.